The rows below give T cell receptor beta chains drawn from one sample of a study of T cells in Graves' hyperthyroidism and ophthalmopathy. Using its own MiXCR run on the multiplex PCR reads, TCRdb lists one record per CDR3 protein. The repertoire holds 550,000 to 800,000 distinct CDR3 sequences, with around 17% as singletons. Sequenced material: blood. Receptor source: a man between 18 and 29 years old with Graves' hyperthyroidism. CDR3s include the opening cysteine and the closing phenylalanine or tryptophan. Clone sizes are given selectively: once, few, many, or a class where the clone is expanded.

clone size	J gene	V gene	CDR3 length	CDR3 protein
.	TRBJ2-2	TRBV12-3/TRBV12-4	14	CASSIQGITGELFF
many	TRBJ2-7	TRBV10-3	13	CAISEIHHYEQYF
once	TRBJ2-2	TRBV9	16	CASSVGRGSNTGELFF
few	TRBJ2-2	TRBV6-1	16	CASSSEQGVRAGELFF
few	TRBJ2-1	TRBV29-1	16	CSLVLMRGSSYNEQFF
few	TRBJ2-7	TRBV7-2	17	CASSPRATGSGTYEQYF
many	TRBJ2-1	TRBV6-5	15	CASSYSGSSYNEQFF
many	TRBJ2-1	TRBV11-3	15	CASSPASGRSLSRFF
few	TRBJ2-5	TRBV6-1	14	CASSAGQPQETQYF
few	TRBJ2-1	TRBV4-3	16	CASSQPGLGSYNEQFF
.	TRBJ2-7	TRBV20-1	14	CSAVTGIIRAEQYF
many	TRBJ2-5	TRBV7-3	14	CASSPLGGGETQYF
few	TRBJ1-2	TRBV7-2	15	CASSFLSGQGYGYTF
.	TRBJ2-1	TRBV7-9	15	CASSFTSGSFNEQFF
few	TRBJ2-7	TRBV7-9	13	CASSARVRYEQYF
.	TRBJ1-1	TRBV6-2/TRBV6-3	13	CASSAQMNTEAFF
few	TRBJ2-1	TRBV20-1	11	CSARLGNEQFF
.	TRBJ1-1	TRBV7-2	13	CASSQIGGTEAFF
.	TRBJ1-2	TRBV29-1	14	CSVEVPGRLYGYTF
.	TRBJ1-1	TRBV2	13	CASSLMTNTEAFF
.	TRBJ1-5	TRBV19	18	CASSIALGGLRGNQPQHF
many	TRBJ1-1	TRBV28	14	CASGPTGGGTEAFF
many	TRBJ2-5	TRBV20-1	12	CSAPGQGATQYF
.	TRBJ2-5	TRBV6-1	16	CASSNPGREGRETQYF
many	TRBJ1-1	TRBV3-1	15	CASSKQTGVGTEAFF
few	TRBJ2-2	TRBV7-3	14	CASSPTSRAGELFF
.	TRBJ2-2	TRBV28	19	CASSNPPGQPRKNTGELFF
.	TRBJ1-2	TRBV6-2/TRBV6-3	16	CASSDPDRRTNYGYTF
few	TRBJ2-5	TRBV20-1	14	CSASIQREAVTQYF
many	TRBJ2-1	TRBV2	14	CASSAETGDNEQFF
.	TRBJ1-1	TRBV6-2/TRBV6-3	16	CASSTRGRGSNTEAFF
many	TRBJ1-5	TRBV30	14	CAWSRGQGYQPQHF
.	TRBJ2-7	TRBV5-1	13	CASSFGGGGEQYF
many	TRBJ2-4	TRBV28	15	CASTGPRNTKNIQYF
many	TRBJ1-5	TRBV6-1	17	CASSFSRGEGSNQPQHF
many	TRBJ2-7	TRBV28	14	CASSLADRGLEQYF
few	TRBJ2-7	TRBV5-1	16	CASSLVSGSTSYEQYF
few	TRBJ1-1	TRBV19	14	CASSGTTGVPEAFF
few	TRBJ2-4	TRBV20-1	17	CSARARGLSRAKNIQYF
many	TRBJ1-2	TRBV2	16	CASSAVWDNTNYGYTF
few	TRBJ2-2	TRBV7-2	18	CASRTPFTGTENTRELFF